Detailed here is one T cell receptor (beta chain). The target of this receptor is not known. The CDR3 is cut off 3 residues early in the read; its end comes from the germline J gene. The sample originates from a study of T cell clonality in common variable immunodeficiency (dated by TCRdb to about 2015). Standard criteria, namely reduction of serum IgG, IgA and/or IgM below the normal range together with specific antibody deficiency, were applied for the diagnosis of CVID. There were some 45 subjects in the CVID group (approximately 15 female and some 29 male), ranging in age from 9 to 64 years, with a mean age of around 39. Predominantly Caucasian heritage was noted among both the CVID patients and the healthy controls. Replacement immunoglobulin therapy had been administered to all CVID subjects for at least one year at the time of study participation. When blood was collected, none of the CVID subjects were ill or on immunomodulatory or immunosuppressive medication. Heparinized peripheral whole blood samples of about 5 to 9 ml were collected from each donor. Genomic DNA from adults with common variable immune deficiency (CVID) and from healthy adult controls was used to sequence TCRbeta CDR3 repertoires. Diluted blood was density-centrifuged over Hypaque 1077 or Ficoll-Paque to isolate peripheral blood mononuclear cells. Unsorted mononuclear cells served as the source of genomic DNA, which was extracted either by Qiagen column purification or by a centrifugation-based method.

Findings and caveats that apply to the study as a whole: Even though DNA input was equal, the average per sample came to approximately 74,000 unique sequences for controls compared with roughly 30,000 for CVID samples. CVID subjects shared fewer TCRbeta clones with each other than healthy controls did (p < 0.0001). Patient heterogeneity within the CVID cohort put limits on correlating repertoire features with clinical complications. Fewer deletions and N-nucleotide insertions were reportedly observed in CVID TCRbeta sequences, and highly modified clones with 13 or more V deletions were reportedly absent from CVID TCRbeta sequences. It was noted by the authors that sequencing of the repertoires of T cell subpopulations would be needed to clarify the cause of the increased clonality in CVID. TCRbeta clonality was higher in CVID subjects than in healthy controls (t-test p = 0.018), and the increase was most characteristic of about a third of subjects.

For sequencing, equivalent amounts of genomic DNA were input from CVID and control samples. For every sample, a 60 bp segment covering the rearranged TCRbeta CDR3 region was amplified and then sequenced. The immunoSEQ assay, a bias-corrected multiplex PCR combined with high-throughput sequencing, was used to amplify TCRbeta. On the authors' methods: Every unique nucleotide sequence was considered a clone and was annotated with V, D and J genes, copy number and frequency. Sequences were labeled productive if in frame, and non-productive if out of frame or containing stop codons. As previously described, clonality was computed from Shannon's entropy. The predicted amino acid sequences of productive clones were used to derive mean CDR3 Kyte-Doolittle hydropathy. Using the R hclust function, scaled V gene usage was clustered hierarchically with Manhattan distance and complete linkage. Clone sharing by CDR3 amino acid sequence was assessed by resampling 12 repertoires per group over 100 rounds. Repertoires were searched for fewer than 85 published EBV-specific and 200 to 300 published CMV-specific TCRbeta sequences. Two CVID samples that yielded fewer than 10,000 sequences were excluded from the analysis, so roughly 40 CVID repertoires were retained. Entries here come from immuneACCESS through TCRdb and include only in-frame sequences with V and J called. Some clones fail to appear in such tables; in the studies checked, an unresolved V gene covers under half of the shortfall, and the cause of the remainder is unknown. Clone size and V and J calls were adopted from that table, with D and trimming inferred from the DNA. Listed for this sample are 16,000 or so clones, none observed only a single time. Of the sample, 11% to 15% is held by the ten largest clones.

The germline V gene yields SGHVS for CDR1 and FNYEAQ for CDR2. The CDR3 goes from the cysteine to the phenylalanine over 15 residues. The CDR3 was read in part: 36 bases, with the frame set at base 1. V loses 5 bases of germline sequence and J loses 2 bases, and the interval between the two ends is 16 bases. The sequence links TRBV7-6 to TRBJ2-7; the D segment could be TRBD1, given 5 matching bases. The receptor's source is a human donor with common variable immunodeficiency. Sequencing input: peripheral blood mononuclear cells. CDR3 DNA (partial): TGTGCCAGCAGCCCCCTCACAGGCCCTACCTACGAG. Translated, it gives CASSPLTGPTYE. The entire CDR3 sequence reads CASSPLTGPTYEQYF. This CDR3, with the reference TRBV7-6 and TRBJ2-7 proteins standing in past its ends, gives the full variable domain GAGVSQSPRYKVTKRGQDVALRCDPISGHVSLYWYRQALGQGPEFLTYFNYEAQQDKSGLPNDRFSAERPEGSISTLTIQRTEQRDSAMYRCASSPLTGPTYEQYFGPGTRLTVT.